A single sample gave rise to the 21 T cell receptor beta chains below, sequenced in a study of T cells after yellow fever vaccination. TCRdb re-called the 5' RACE reads with MiXCR, one entry per CDR3 protein. The data contain about 580,000 distinct CDR3 sequences, about 17% of them singletons. Sequenced here: PBMCs, sampled about 5 days after the first yellow fever vaccination. The origin of the receptors is a man aged 18 to 30 who received the YFV17D yellow fever vaccine.

The table lists this clonotype with a few counts. V is TRBV21-1 and J is TRBJ2-1; TRBD1 is taken as the D call from the table, unchecked against the DNA. TRBV21-1 corresponds to a pseudogene. This CDR3 has 20 amino acids. CDR3 nucleotides: TGTGCCAGCAGCAAAGAGGGGGCGGCCACAGGGCCCGTCCAACCCTATGAGCAGTTCTTC. The encoded protein is CASSKEGAATGPVQPYEQFF.

The V and J genes are TRBV4-1 and TRBJ2-2; D is ambiguous. With 2 bases removed from V and 7 bases from J, the gap between germline ends came to 8 bases. Per germline, CDR1 MGHRA and CDR2 YSYEKL. The CDR3 spans 13 residues. DNA for the CDR3: TGCGCCAGCAGCCAATCCGGCATCGGGGAGCTGTTTTTT. Protein product: CASSQSGIGELFF.

The chain combines TRBV9 with TRBJ2-7; D is possibly TRBD1 or TRBD2 (6 bases each). The germline V and J ends were trimmed by 1 base and 4 bases, with 15 bases remaining between them. Germline CDR1 SGDLS, CDR2 YYNGEE. CDR3 length: 15 residues. The CDR3 sequence is CASSVLSGAGYEQYF. In nucleotides, the CDR3 is TGTGCCAGCAGCGTATTGTCGGGGGCCGGTTACGAGCAGTACTTC.

This clonotype occurred a few times. This chain links TRBV7-6 with TRBJ2-3; D is possibly TRBD1 or TRBD2 (5 bases each). The germline gives CDR1 SGHVS, CDR2 FNYEAQ. CDR3 size: 14 residues. The V end lost 4 bases, the J end lost 4 bases, and 12 bases lay between the germline ends. The CDR3 reads CASSSTRGADTQYF. DNA of the CDR3: TGTGCCAGCAGCTCAACTAGAGGGGCAGATACGCAGTATTTT. The complete variable domain, with remaining parts taken from reference TRBV7-6 and TRBJ2-3, reads GAGVSQSPRYKVTKRGQDVALRCDPISGHVSLYWYRQALGQGPEFLTYFNYEAQQDKSGLPNDRFSAERPEGSISTLTIQRTEQRDSAMYRCASSSTRGADTQYFGPGTRLTVL.

This clonotype was recorded many times. This chain joins TRBV5-4 and TRBJ2-3; D gene ambiguous. V lost 4 bases and J 4 bases, leaving 13 bases between the germline ends. CDR3 length: 14 amino acids. CDR1 and CDR2 (germline): SGHNT, YYREEE (reference sequence). CDR3 in DNA: TGTGCCAGCAGCCCCACGTCGGGTCCAGATACGCAGTATTTT. Its protein is CASSPTSGPDTQYF.

The chain carries TRBV11-2 and TRBJ2-5; D is undetermined. CDR1 and CDR2 from the germline V gene are SGHAT and FQNNGV. CDR3 length equals 16 residues. The V and J ends lost 4 bases and 4 bases respectively, with 19 bases between them. The CDR3 loop reads CASSSPGARWLETQYF. DNA of the CDR3: TGTGCCAGCAGCTCGCCGGGCGCTCGCTGGTTAGAGACCCAGTACTTC.

The chain carries TRBV20-1 and TRBJ2-4, with D possibly being TRBD2 (5 bases). Germline CDR1 is DFQATT and CDR2 is SNEGSKA (reference sequence). This CDR3 spans 13 amino acids. V dropped 7 bases and J dropped 4 bases, with 14 bases sitting between them. The CDR3 DNA sequence: TGCAGTGTTGGAGGTGAAGGAAAAAACATTCAGTACTTC. Protein product: CSVGGEGKNIQYF.

The J gene is TRBJ2-7, the V gene TRBV7-9, with D maybe TRBD1 (6 bases). The CDR3 extends over 17 amino acids. The V end was cut by 1 base, the J end by 2 bases, with 18 bases between. Germline V CDR1 and CDR2: SEHNR, FQNEAQ (reference sequence). The CDR3 bases are TGTGCCAGCAGCTTAGTAGGGGGATGGGGGATCCCCTACGAGCAGTACTTC. This gives the protein CASSLVGGWGIPYEQYF.

The rearrangement joins TRBV7-9 to TRBJ2-2; D unresolved. The V and J ends lost 1 base and 7 bases respectively, with 13 bases between them. The CDR3 has 15 amino acids. CDR1 is SEHNR, CDR2 FQNEAQ, per germline (reference sequence). The CDR3 protein is CASSLDTHWGGELFF. CDR3 nucleotide sequence: TGTGCCAGCAGCTTAGATACCCACTGGGGCGGGGAGCTGTTTTTT.

There are many counts of this clonotype. V usage is TRBV12-3 or TRBV12-4 and J usage is TRBJ2-3, with 9 bases lining up with TRBD2. The CDR3 sequence is 15 residues long. Trimming took 10 bases from V and 5 from J; bases not matched to a gene: 13. CDR3 sequence reads: CATRGGSGGGDTQYF. DNA of the CDR3: TGTGCCACAAGGGGTGGTAGCGGGGGTGGAGATACGCAGTATTTT.

This clonotype was recorded at least ten times. The chain has TRBV11-2 and TRBJ2-5; 7 bases map to TRBD2. Germline V CDR1 and CDR2: SGHAT, FQNNGV. CDR3 length: 14 residues. J lost 4 bases, V lost 5 bases, and 7 bases had no gene match. The CDR3 protein is CASSPRAGRETQYF. Written as DNA, the CDR3 is TGTGCCAGCAGCCCCAGAGCGGGGCGAGAGACCCAGTACTTC.

The chain recombines TRBV20-1 with TRBJ1-2; perhaps TRBD1 as D (5 bases). Germline-derived CDR1 and CDR2 are DFQATT and SNEGSKA (reference sequence). The CDR3 has 13 residues. Trimming pared 3 bases from V and 4 bases from J, leaving 12 bases between. In DNA, the CDR3 is TGCAGTGCTAGTATTGGGCAGGGCTATGGCTACACCTTC. Its protein product is CSASIGQGYGYTF.

The chain recombines TRBV7-2 with TRBJ1-2, with D perhaps matching TRBD1 (6 bases). The CDR3 loop spans 13 amino acids. From germline, CDR1 is SGHTA and CDR2 FQGNSA. Trimming took 1 base from V and 8 from J, leaving 11 bases between them. CDR3 protein: CASSLDRVRGYTF. The CDR3 bases are TGTGCCAGCAGCTTAGACAGGGTGAGGGGCTACACCTTC.

V and J are TRBV18 and TRBJ2-2; 8 bases are shared with TRBD1. The CDR3 is 16 amino acids. Germline V lookup: CDR1 KGHSH, CDR2 LQKENI. The junction had 7 bases not matched to a gene; V was cut back by 2 bases and J by 5 bases. The CDR3 DNA reads TGTGCCAGCTCACCAAGACAGGGGTCGAGGACCGGGGAGCTGTTTTTT. Protein sequence: CASSPRQGSRTGELFF. Variable domain in full (rest from reference TRBV18 and TRBJ2-2): NAGVMQNPRHLVRRRGQEARLRCSPMKGHSHVYWYRQLPEEGLKFMVYLQKENIIDESGMPKERFSAEFPKEGPSILRIQQVVRGDSAAYFCASSPRQGSRTGELFFGEGSRLTVL.

This clonotype came up once. A much larger clone lies a single base off, so this may be a read error. This chain connects TRBV7-2 to TRBJ2-2; D possibly corresponds to TRBD2 (5 bases). Germline assignment: CDR1 SGHTA and CDR2 FQGNSA. This CDR3 is 13 amino acids long. V was shortened by 6 bases and J by 7 bases, with 12 bases between the two germline ends. CDR3 loop: CASRTRVFGELFF. Here the CDR3 DNA reads TGTGCCAGCAGGACGAGGGTTTTCGGGGAGCTGTTTTTT.

The chain carries TRBV10-2 and TRBJ1-6; no clear D. This CDR3 contains 13 residues. Germline CDR1 and CDR2: WSHSY and SAAADI. The germline V and J ends were trimmed by 0 bases and 10 bases, with 7 bases remaining between them. CDR3 coding DNA: TGCGCCAGCAGTGAGTCGGTGTCGTCACCCCTCCACTTT. Translated: CASSESVSSPLHF.

This clonotype has more than one count but fewer than ten. The rearrangement links TRBV27 to TRBJ2-7; D might be TRBD1 (6 bases). The ends were cut back, 4 bases at V and 3 bases at J, with 13 bases in the middle. The length of the CDR3 is 14 residues. The V gene's germline CDR1 is MNHEY and CDR2 SMNVEV (reference sequence). CDR3 sequence (DNA): TGTGCCAGCAGTTCCCTGACAGGTAGCTACGAGCAGTACGTC. Protein: CASSSLTGSYEQYV.

The rearrangement uses TRBV7-2 and TRBJ2-1; D is undetermined. Trimming shortened V by 5 bases and J by 0 bases, and 5 bases separated the two germline ends. The CDR3 contains 13 residues. The V gene's germline CDR1 is SGHTA and CDR2 FQGNSA. CDR3 amino acids: CASSVTSYNEQFF. The CDR3 DNA follows: TGTGCCAGCAGCGTTACCTCCTACAATGAGCAGTTCTTC.

This clonotype was seen a few times. The gene calls are TRBV5-1 and TRBJ1-2, with D perhaps matching TRBD1 (5 bases). This CDR3 is built from 13 residues. Per the germline V gene, CDR1 is SGHRS and CDR2 is YFSETQ. V was clipped by 3 bases and J by 4 bases, with 10 bases between them. The DNA for the CDR3 is TGCGCCAGCAGCTCAACAGGAATCTATGGCTACACCTTC. Amino acids: CASSSTGIYGYTF.

The V gene is TRBV27, the J gene TRBJ2-7; no clear D. CDR1 MNHEY and CDR2 SMNVEV come from the germline V gene (reference sequence). This CDR3 is 13 amino acids long. The V and J ends lost 0 bases and 2 bases respectively, with 5 bases between them. The CDR3 DNA is TGTGCCAGCAGTTTATCGACCGCCTACGAGCAGTACGTC. This translates into CASSLSTAYEQYV.

This rearrangement joins TRBV4-3 to TRBJ2-2, with 8 bases identical to TRBD1. Germline lookup yields CDR1 LGHNA and CDR2 YSLEER. Unmatched junction bases numbered 7, after V lost 3 bases and J lost 7 bases. The CDR3 has 15 amino acids. The CDR3 here is CASSQTQGAGGELFF. Written as DNA, the CDR3 is TGCGCCAGCAGCCAGACTCAGGGGGCGGGCGGGGAGCTGTTTTTT.